Sequencing of this T cell receptor (beta chain) was carried out in a study of cytomegalovirus exposure and HLA in healthy donors. Study in general: Ancestry clustering placed 70% to 85% of 300 to 400 genotyped donors in the Caucasian-associated cluster.

PCR primers comprised 60 Vbeta and 13 Jbeta primers. TCRdb keeps only in-frame clones here, not all; method: immunoSEQ multiplex PCR. This table holds approximately 120,000 clones, about 80% found once. Study outcomes and limitations: Follow-up analysis later connected one missense variant in DCLRE1C with trimming of TCR beta V- and J-genes. When a later analysis was performed, an Asian-associated ancestry cluster reportedly had fewer N-insertions than the approximately 680-donor mean. More than 150 TCR beta chains were listed as cytomegalovirus-associated.

Trimming at V came to 4 bases and at J to 5 bases, leaving 20 bases not matched to a gene. This CDR3 region has 19 residues. Germline lookup yields CDR1 SGHRS and CDR2 YFSETQ. Regarding this clone: No antigen is known for it.

The chain joins TRBV5-1 to TRBJ1-1; TRBD1 agrees at 10 bases. This TCR was sampled from a female donor in good health and CMV-seronegative. The sample taken for sequencing was PBMCs. This chain's CDR3 is CASSAYLGTGDYSVTEAFF. CDR3 DNA sequence: TGCGCCAGCAGCGCCTATTTAGGGACAGGGGACTACTCGGTTACTGAAGCTTTCTTT. Supplemented by reference TRBV5-1 and TRBJ1-1, the full variable domain reads KAGVTQTPRYLIKTRGQQVTLSCSPISGHRSVSWYQQTPGQGLQFLFEYFSETQRNKGNFPGRFSGRQFSNSRSEMNVSTLELGDSALYLCASSAYLGTGDYSVTEAFFGQGTRLTVV.